This TCR beta chain originates from a study of blood T cell repertoires in COVID-19. Overall study context: Collection of acute and convalescent COVID-19 samples took place in the United States, Italy and Spain. Sources were T cells, B-cell-depleted T cells, or PBMCs; the material itself was cDNA or gDNA.

The method was immunoSEQ multiplex PCR; TCRdb's version includes in-frame clones alone and lacks a portion of them. This sample carries about 170,000 clones, roughly 86% of them seen once, and the ten largest clones take about 2.5%. Trimming removed 0 bases at V and 9 bases at J, with 9 bases between. The CDR3 runs to 12 residues. The germline V gene has CDR1 SGHNT and CDR2 YYREEE (reference sequence). Enrolment of Seattle patients took place during active infection, and they were followed longitudinally. The chain couples TRBV5-4 to TRBJ1-1, with D possibly being TRBD1 (5 bases). The receptor comes from a woman of 80 years or more with COVID-19, enrolled during active disease. Input material: peripheral blood. The CDR3 reads CASSLDRIKAFF. CDR3 DNA sequence: TGTGCCAGCAGCTTGGACAGGATAAAAGCTTTCTTT.